These T cell receptor beta chains were read from a single sample in a study of T-cell memory formation after mild COVID-19. TCRdb re-called the 5' RACE reads through MiXCR, storing one row per CDR3 protein. In the table there are some 490,000 distinct CDR3 sequences, over 15% of which are singletons. The source material was PBMCs or a T cell subset sorted from them (not recorded which). The receptors shown here come from an adult woman who had mild COVID-19 (a few samples of this study predate the infection). Cell type and time point are not known. CDR3s include the opening cysteine and the closing phenylalanine or tryptophan. D genes are given only for firm matches. Rows may omit the clone size; those that give it use once, few, many or a size class.

J: TRBJ2-1
D: -
V: TRBV5-1
length: 16
size: few
CDR3: CASSSFRDTSYNEQFF
DNA: TGCGCCAGCAGCTCATTCCGGGACACCTCCTACAATGAGCAGTTCTTC

J: TRBJ1-6
D: TRBD1
V: TRBV5-6
length: 14
size: -
CDR3: CASGLGTDNSPLHF
DNA: TGTGCCAGCGGACTTGGGACAGACAATTCACCCCTCCACTTT

J: TRBJ2-3
D: -
V: TRBV2
length: 14
size: -
CDR3: CASSDSAGYDTQYF
DNA: TGTGCCAGCAGTGACAGCGCGGGATACGATACGCAGTATTTT

J: TRBJ2-1
D: TRBD2
V: TRBV19
length: 14
size: -
CDR3: CASKVGTSGNEQFF
DNA: TGTGCCAGTAAGGTCGGGACTAGCGGCAATGAGCAGTTCTTC

J: TRBJ1-3
D: -
V: TRBV29-1
length: 13
size: few
CDR3: CSVEDGTRNTIYF
DNA: TGCAGCGTTGAAGATGGGACTAGAAACACCATATATTTT

J: TRBJ1-5
D: -
V: TRBV15
length: 14
size: -
CDR3: CATSRGGMGQPQHF
DNA: TGTGCCACCAGCAGAGGAGGGATGGGTCAGCCCCAGCATTTT

J: TRBJ2-7
D: TRBD1
V: TRBV7-2
length: 14
size: -
CDR3: CASSDRVSVYEQYF
DNA: TGTGCCAGCAGCGACAGGGTTTCGGTCTACGAGCAGTACTTC

J: TRBJ1-2
D: -
V: TRBV19
length: 14
size: -
CDR3: CASTHTGIRGSYTF
DNA: TGTGCCAGTACCCACACCGGGATCCGAGGGAGCTACACCTTC

J: TRBJ1-5
D: TRBD1
V: TRBV12-3/TRBV12-4
length: 16
size: -
CDR3: CASSSQDRANNQPQHF
DNA: TGTGCCAGCAGTTCACAAGACAGGGCTAACAATCAGCCCCAGCATTTT

J: TRBJ2-3
D: TRBD1
V: TRBV5-1
length: 14
size: -
CDR3: CASSYRQGSDTQYF
DNA: TGCGCCAGCAGCTATCGACAGGGCTCAGATACGCAGTATTTT

J: TRBJ2-7
D: TRBD2
V: TRBV20-1
length: 14
size: -
CDR3: CSAAHGLAGHEQYF
DNA: TGCAGTGCAGCCCACGGACTAGCGGGACACGAGCAGTACTTC

J: TRBJ1-1
D: TRBD1
V: TRBV19
length: 18
size: few
CDR3: CASSIHQTRTGLNTEAFF
DNA: TGTGCCAGTAGTATACACCAAACACGGACAGGGTTGAACACTGAAGCTTTCTTT

J: TRBJ2-5
D: TRBD1
V: TRBV30
length: 15
size: -
CDR3: CAWSDGDRDRETQYF
DNA: TGTGCCTGGAGTGACGGGGACAGGGATAGAGAGACCCAGTACTTC

J: TRBJ2-7
D: -
V: TRBV2
length: 15
size: -
CDR3: CASSGSEESGYEQYF
DNA: TGTGCCAGCAGTGGCTCGGAGGAGAGTGGGTACGAGCAGTACTTC

J: TRBJ1-1
D: TRBD1
V: TRBV3-1
length: 14
size: -
CDR3: CASSRRGDNTEAFF
DNA: TGTGCCAGCAGTCGCAGGGGGGATAACACTGAAGCTTTCTTT

J: TRBJ1-6
D: -
V: TRBV6-5
length: 15
size: -
CDR3: CASSSTGSYNSPLHF
DNA: TGTGCCAGCAGTTCAACAGGGTCCTATAATTCACCCCTCCACTTT

J: TRBJ2-2
D: -
V: TRBV4-1
length: 17
size: few
CDR3: CASKQWGADPNTGELFF
DNA: TGCGCCAGCAAGCAGTGGGGGGCTGACCCGAACACCGGGGAGCTGTTTTTT

J: TRBJ2-3
D: -
V: TRBV15
length: 15
size: -
CDR3: CATSRAGDPSDTQYF
DNA: TGTGCCACCAGCAGGGCCGGGGACCCGTCTGATACGCAGTATTTT

J: TRBJ2-1
D: TRBD2
V: TRBV12-3/TRBV12-4
length: 15
size: -
CDR3: CASSPPGGRGYEQFF
DNA: TGTGCCAGCAGCCCGCCGGGGGGGCGAGGGTATGAGCAGTTCTTC

J: TRBJ2-1
D: -
V: TRBV5-1
length: 15
size: few
CDR3: CASSLEGNSYNEQFF
DNA: TGCGCCAGCAGCTTGGAGGGGAATTCCTACAATGAGCAGTTCTTC

J: TRBJ1-1
D: -
V: TRBV30
length: 14
size: -
CDR3: CAWSETGRLGEAFF
DNA: TGTGCCTGGAGTGAAACAGGGAGGTTGGGTGAAGCTTTCTTT

J: TRBJ2-4
D: -
V: TRBV6-1
length: 22
size: -
CDR3: CASSEKAEKGLVGELAKNIQYF
DNA: TGTGCCAGCAGTGAAAAAGCCGAAAAGGGGCTAGTGGGTGAACTAGCCAAAAACATTCAGTACTTC

J: TRBJ2-7
D: -
V: TRBV4-2
length: 14
size: -
CDR3: CASSQENRAYEQYF
DNA: TGTGCCAGCAGCCAAGAAAATAGAGCCTACGAGCAGTACTTC

J: TRBJ2-1
D: -
V: TRBV6-5
length: 15
size: -
CDR3: CASGSLSGYYNEQFF
DNA: TGTGCCAGCGGCTCCCTAAGCGGGTATTACAATGAGCAGTTCTTC

J: TRBJ2-7
D: TRBD2
V: TRBV5-1
length: 17
size: -
CDR3: CASSSGTSGSMVYEQYF
DNA: TGCGCCAGCAGCTCGGGGACTAGCGGGAGTATGGTGTACGAGCAGTACTTC

J: TRBJ1-4
D: -
V: TRBV6-5
length: 16
size: many
CDR3: CASSYYDGQGNEKLFF
DNA: TGTGCCAGCAGTTACTACGACGGGCAGGGTAATGAAAAACTGTTTTTT

J: TRBJ2-1
D: -
V: TRBV12-3/TRBV12-4
length: 12
size: -
CDR3: CASSFPFNEQFF
DNA: TGTGCCAGCAGTTTCCCTTTCAATGAGCAGTTCTTC

J: TRBJ2-1
D: TRBD2
V: TRBV7-2
length: 16
size: few
CDR3: CASSLDNLAGGEEQFF
DNA: TGTGCCAGCAGCTTAGATAATCTAGCGGGAGGGGAGGAGCAGTTCTTC

J: TRBJ1-5
D: TRBD1
V: TRBV18
length: 17
size: few
CDR3: CASSRQQGSEVNQPQHF
DNA: TGTGCCAGCTCACGACAACAGGGGTCCGAGGTCAATCAGCCCCAGCATTTT

J: TRBJ2-7
D: -
V: TRBV6-2/TRBV6-3
length: 15
size: once
CDR3: CASSPPTKTFYEQYF
DNA: TGTGCCAGCAGTCCACCGACAAAGACCTTCTACGAGCAGTACTTC

J: TRBJ1-4
D: -
V: TRBV4-1
length: 12
size: few
CDR3: CASSLHREKLFF
DNA: TGCGCCAGCAGCTTACATAGGGAAAAACTGTTTTTT

J: TRBJ1-2
D: -
V: TRBV12-3/TRBV12-4
length: 13
size: few
CDR3: CASSLVRLEGYTF
DNA: TGTGCCAGCAGTTTAGTACGGTTGGAGGGCTACACCTTC

J: TRBJ2-2
D: -
V: TRBV7-9
length: 15
size: -
CDR3: CASSFGVSDTGELFF
DNA: TGTGCCAGCAGCTTCGGTGTTAGCGACACCGGGGAGCTGTTTTTT

J: TRBJ2-2
D: TRBD1
V: TRBV7-2
length: 17
size: few
CDR3: CASSRSGTGAATGELFF
DNA: TGTGCCAGCAGCAGATCAGGGACAGGGGCGGCCACCGGGGAGCTGTTTTTT

J: TRBJ1-1
D: TRBD1
V: TRBV18
length: 15
size: -
CDR3: CASSPGQSLNTEAFF
DNA: TGTGCCAGCTCACCGGGACAGTCCTTGAACACTGAAGCTTTCTTT

J: TRBJ2-1
D: TRBD2
V: TRBV7-2
length: 15
size: -
CDR3: CASSVTSGYYNEQFF
DNA: TGTGCCAGCAGCGTGACTAGCGGATACTACAATGAGCAGTTCTTC

J: TRBJ2-7
D: TRBD2
V: TRBV7-3
length: 13
size: -
CDR3: CASSGLAGGEQYF
DNA: TGTGCCAGCAGCGGCCTAGCGGGGGGGGAGCAGTACTTC

J: TRBJ2-3
D: -
V: TRBV3-1
length: 15
size: few
CDR3: CASSQDVAATDTQYF
DNA: TGTGCCAGCAGCCAAGATGTAGCAGCCACAGATACGCAGTATTTT

J: TRBJ2-2
D: -
V: TRBV18
length: 16
size: few
CDR3: CASSLSAAANTGELFF
DNA: TGTGCCAGCTCACTATCAGCGGCTGCGAACACCGGGGAGCTGTTTTTT

J: TRBJ2-5
D: -
V: TRBV5-1
length: 14
size: few
CDR3: CASSLEEGSVTQYF
DNA: TGCGCCAGCAGCTTGGAGGAGGGATCTGTGACCCAGTACTTC

J: TRBJ2-3
D: -
V: TRBV7-9
length: 16
size: -
CDR3: CASSFPTGGGTDTQYF
DNA: TGTGCCAGCAGCTTTCCGACTGGGGGAGGCACAGATACGCAGTATTTT

J: TRBJ2-1
D: TRBD2
V: TRBV10-3
length: 11
size: many
CDR3: CAISDGTSVFF
DNA: TGTGCCATCAGTGATGGGACTAGCGTCTTCTTC

J: TRBJ2-1
D: -
V: TRBV11-2
length: 15
size: few
CDR3: CASSHPGQTYNEQFF
DNA: TGTGCCAGCAGCCATCCGGGACAAACCTACAATGAGCAGTTCTTC

J: TRBJ2-5
D: -
V: TRBV12-3/TRBV12-4
length: 13
size: -
CDR3: CASSPGGRSTQYF
DNA: TGTGCCAGCAGTCCGGGTGGGCGGTCGACCCAGTACTTC

J: TRBJ2-3
D: -
V: TRBV7-2
length: 13
size: few
CDR3: CASSEVGLGLEYF
DNA: TGTGCCAGCAGCGAGGTGGGCCTAGGCTTGGAGTATTTT